These 7 T cell receptor beta chains were all obtained from the same sample, sequenced in a study of T cell clonotyping in hematopoietic cell transplantation. Sequenced by immunoSEQ multiplex PCR; TCRdb stores in-frame clones only, minus some. The repertoire has some 6,000 clones, roughly 78% of them found once; the top ten carry 30% to 40%. Sequences were derived from peripheral blood mononuclear cells, sampled 180 days after allogeneic stem cell transplant. The receptors come from a male patient in his 70s who had an allogeneic stem cell transplant from an unrelated donor, so T cells may come from the graft donor. Some clones in this sample may be carry-over from other donors' samples.

This clone showed up just once. The gene calls are TRBV6-1 and TRBJ2-1; D gene unclear. Trimming pared 2 bases from V and 7 bases from J, leaving 6 bases between. This CDR3 is built from 12 residues. Germline V gives CDR1 MNHNS, CDR2 SASEGT. The DNA for the CDR3 is TGTGCCAGCAGTGAACCTCCTAATGAGCAGTTCTTC. It specifies CASSEPPNEQFF.

The chain has TRBV18 and TRBJ2-2, with 8 bases aligning to TRBD1. Trimming cost V 8 bases and J 4 bases; bases outside gene matches: 9. This CDR3 has 15 residues. In germline, CDR1 is KGHSH, CDR2 LQKENI. The CDR3 DNA reads TGTGCCAGCCACCCCGGGACAGGATTCACCGGGGAGCTGTTTTTT. It translates to CASHPGTGFTGELFF.

The DNA of the CDR3 is TGCGCCAGCAGCCAAACTAGCGGGATATTCTACGAGCAGTACTTC. Translation gives CASSQTSGIFYEQYF. The J gene is TRBJ2-7, the V gene TRBV4-1; 10 bases fit TRBD2. CDR3 size: 15 residues. Trimming cost V 2 bases and J 3 bases; bases outside gene matches: 4. Germline CDR1 and CDR2: MGHRA and YSYEKL.

The gene calls are TRBV25-1 and TRBJ1-1, with D perhaps matching TRBD1 (5 bases). The CDR3 sequence is 15 residues long. V shed 8 bases and J shed 0 bases, with 16 bases lying between them. Looked up from germline, CDR1 is MGHDK and CDR2 is SYGVNS. The CDR3 loop reads CASRHGAFMNTEAFF. CDR3 nucleotide sequence: TGTGCCAGCCGCCACGGGGCGTTTATGAACACTGAAGCTTTCTTT.

J is TRBJ1-5 and V is TRBV7-9; unclear D gene. The CDR3 runs to 14 residues. With 5 bases removed from V and 7 bases from J, the gap between germline ends came to 15 bases. Per germline, CDR1 SEHNR and CDR2 FQNEAQ (reference sequence). CDR3 loop: CASSLSDGPQPQHF. CDR3 in DNA: TGTGCCAGCAGCCTATCCGACGGACCGCAGCCCCAGCATTTT.

The CDR3 here is CSVAAGGRTDTQYF. The CDR3 DNA sequence: TGCAGCGTTGCGGCGGGAGGGCGCACAGATACGCAGTATTTT. V and J are TRBV29-1 and TRBJ2-3; 9 bases map to TRBD2. This CDR3 has 14 residues. CDR1 and CDR2 (germline): SQVTM, ANQGSEA. The V segment lost 4 bases and the J segment 1 base; nucleotides outside the gene matches: 3.

J is TRBJ1-5 and V is TRBV14; TRBD1 matches 8 bases. Germline CDR1 reads SGHDN; CDR2 reads FVKESK. V trimming: 4 bases; J trimming: 4 bases; junction bases outside the gene matches: 15. The CDR3 is made up of 18 amino acids. This CDR3 is CASSLRNHRGYFNQPQHF. In nucleotides, the CDR3 is TGTGCCAGCAGCCTCCGGAACCACAGGGGGTATTTTAATCAGCCCCAGCATTTT.